This T cell receptor beta chain was documented in a study of blood T cell repertoires in COVID-19. Overall study context: Sources were T cells, B-cell-depleted T cells, or PBMCs; the material itself was cDNA or gDNA.

Germline V CDR1 and CDR2: SGHVS, FNYEAQ. The CDR3 spans 15 residues. Trimming left V 2 bases short and J 3 bases short, with 14 bases between. Libraries were prepared by immunoSEQ multiplex PCR; TCRdb keeps only in-frame clonotypes and omits some of them. The profile shows about 94,000 clones, roughly four fifths of them singletons. This TCR was sampled from a man in his sixties with acute or convalescent COVID-19. The chain uses TRBV7-6 and TRBJ2-7; D not resolved. Sequencing was carried out using peripheral blood. The CDR3 protein is CASSLMASTFYEQYF. CDR3 DNA sequence: TGTGCCAGCAGCTTAATGGCCTCGACTTTCTACGAGCAGTACTTC.